The TCR beta chain under discussion was sequenced for a study of blood T cells in healthy people across ages (dated by TCRdb to 2015 to 2017). In the study overall: In model experiments, roughly one uniquely barcoded TCR beta cDNA molecule per two T cells was captured by template switching. Age-related changes in TCR beta repertoire diversity were measured in the study by deep sequencing normalized with unique cDNA molecular identifiers. Donors were grouped into four age groups: young (average approximately 15 years), middle-aged (roughly 38), aged (around 66) and long-lived (about 89). To avoid experimental bias, donors of different ages were distributed randomly across sequencing lanes. Two additional independent replicas of 1 million unique cDNA reads from the same blood draw were analyzed for two donors (one aged 18 to 30 and one aged 80 or older). What the research found in general, with its limitations: The CMV infection status of donors was not known, potentially confounding age-related changes in expanded clonotypes. As age increased, observed TCR beta diversity per million T cells dropped in a roughly linear way, and a significant reduction was already evident by age 40. There was a strong correlation between observed TCR beta diversity and the percentage of naive T cells measured by flow cytometry. Because profiling used bulk unsorted PBMCs, naive and antigen-experienced compartments could not be compared conclusively. Total diversity estimates from one million sequenced T cells were considered lower bounds and underestimates. Compared with the aged group, the long-lived group had more naive CD4+ T cells, fewer expanded clones and increased TCR diversity, suggesting age selection.

Reading from cysteine to phenylalanine, the CDR3 counts 15 amino acids. Of the read, only the CDR3 DNA is kept; its 45 bases are in frame from base 1. Relative to germline, V is 0 bases shorter and J is 0 bases shorter, with 9 bases between their ends. As encoded in the germline V gene, CDR1 is SGHDT while CDR2 is YYEEEE. The library was produced with 5' RACE. A second PCR of roughly 6 to 12 cycles was run with a J-beta primer mix and a sample-barcoded 5' primer. A unique molecular identifier was introduced onto each TCR beta cDNA molecule by a template-switch 5' adaptor carrying 12 random nucleotides. Each sample yielded at least 3 million CDR3-containing paired-end reads. First-strand cDNA was synthesized from all RNA with the Mint cDNA synthesis kit, primed by a TRBC-specific oligonucleotide. All cDNA was treated with uracil-DNA glycosylase and then went through a first 18-cycle PCR with the universal primers M1SS and BC2_uni_R. In the source study's methods: For normalization, 1 million high-quality reads were randomly selected from each sample, with every read carrying a distinct molecular identifier. Reads sharing molecular identifiers were discarded rather than binned into consensus sequences. CDR3 identification, clonotype clustering and error correction used MiTCR with a Q25 quality threshold and the strictest error-elimination algorithm. Lower-bound total TCR beta diversity was estimated with a nonparametric unseen species model using Euler transformation. TCRdb's own reprocessing of the public reads used fastp at Q25 and MiXCR and kept productive beta chains. When rows share a CDR3 protein, they turn into one entry using the most common DNA and genes. TCRdb, not the original authors, processed these V and J calls. Within this sample are 1,800,000 or so distinct CDR3 sequences, with about two fifths of them counted one time only. The ten largest clonotypes hold roughly 23% of the sample.

This clonotype was seen only once. Its cognate antigen has yet to be identified. No much larger clone is present one base from it, and per-base qualities are unavailable. The donors were 40 or so Caucasian individuals from Russia, aged roughly 6 to 90 years, who were systemically healthy. Ten milliliters of peripheral blood were drawn from each donor into EDTA-treated Vacutainer tubes. PBMCs were isolated by Ficoll-Paque density-gradient centrifugation, with at least 7 million obtained per sample. Trizol reagent was used to extract total RNA from PBMCs, with at least 5.5 micrograms per sample. The percentages of naive CD45RAhigh/CD27high T cells were determined by flow cytometry on a PBMC aliquot from every donor.

This clonotype was obtained from a human donor in good health. Specimen: blood. The chain links TRBV5-6 with TRBJ1-1; no D gene is confidently identified. The CDR3 region: CASSLDAQMNTEAFF. In nucleotide form, the sequence is TGTGCCAGCAGCTTGGATGCCCAGATGAACACTGAAGCTTTCTTT.